Each of the 5 T cell receptor beta chains below was sequenced from the same sample in a study of cytomegalovirus exposure and HLA in healthy donors. The primer mix had 60 Vbeta and 13 Jbeta primers. Profiled with immunoSEQ multiplex PCR; TCRdb holds only in-frame clones, not every one. The sample has some 150,000 clones, roughly 9.6% seen once. The material sequenced was PBMCs. These receptors came from a woman in her thirties or forties in good health and CMV-seropositive.

V gene TRBV12-5 combines with J gene TRBJ1-2; a weak D match, TRBD1 (5 bases). V was pared by 2 bases and J by 4 bases, with 8 bases between. CDR3 length equals 13 residues. Germline lookup yields CDR1 LGHNT and CDR2 FRNRAP. The CDR3 loop is CASGLRQGYGYTF. DNA of the CDR3: TGTGCTAGTGGTTTGAGGCAGGGCTATGGCTACACCTTC.

V is TRBV5-6 and J is TRBJ2-2; TRBD1 aligns across 7 bases. CDR1 SGHDT and CDR2 YYEEEE come from the germline V gene. The CDR3 spans 17 residues. With 0 bases clipped from V and 0 bases from J, the junction kept 5 bases outside the gene matches. Here the CDR3 reads CASSLGFGTANTGELFF. The CDR3 DNA reads as TGTGCCAGCAGCTTGGGGTTCGGGACAGCGAACACCGGGGAGCTGTTTTTT.

This chain links TRBV7-3 with TRBJ2-2; 10 nucleotides align to TRBD2. The germline V gene encodes CDR1 SGHTA and CDR2 FQGTGA. CDR3 size: 16 residues. With 2 bases clipped from V and 10 bases from J, the junction kept 10 bases outside the gene matches. CDR3 loop: CASSLFSGGNQPELFF. CDR3 in DNA: TGTGCCAGCAGCTTATTTAGCGGGGGGAATCAGCCGGAGCTGTTTTTT. Based on the CDR3 plus reference TRBV7-3 and TRBJ2-2, the full variable domain is GAGVSQTPSNKVTEKGKYVELRCDPISGHTALYWYRQSLGQGPEFLIYFQGTGAADDSGLPNDRFFAVRPEGSVSTLKIQRTERGDSAVYLCASSLFSGGNQPELFFGEGSRLTVL.

This chain links TRBV7-7 with TRBJ2-5, with 10 nucleotides matching TRBD2. V shed 8 bases and J 5 bases; nucleotides not matched to a gene: 20. CDR3 length: 18 residues. From germline, CDR1 is SSHAT and CDR2 FNYEAQ (reference sequence). The CDR3 DNA reads as TGTGCCAGCGCCGCAAGGGTTAGCCCGGGACTAGCGAAGGAGACCCAGTACTTC. It encodes CASAARVSPGLAKETQYF.

This clone came up a few times. The V gene is TRBV5-5, the J gene TRBJ1-2, with a possible D match to TRBD1 (5 bases). The CDR3 spans 16 residues. V lost 0 bases and J 1 base, leaving 13 bases between the germline ends. Looked up from germline, CDR1 is SGHKS and CDR2 is YYEKEE (reference sequence). CDR3: CASSLGSGGDNYGYTF. The CDR3, as DNA: TGTGCCAGCAGCTTGGGTTCGGGGGGTGATAACTATGGCTACACCTTC. Full variable domain (rest looked up from reference TRBV5-5 and TRBJ1-2): DAGVTQSPTHLIKTRGQQVTLRCSPISGHKSVSWYQQVLGQGPQFIFQYYEKEERGRGNFPDRFSARQFPNYSSELNVNALLLGDSALYLCASSLGSGGDNYGYTFGSGTRLTVV.